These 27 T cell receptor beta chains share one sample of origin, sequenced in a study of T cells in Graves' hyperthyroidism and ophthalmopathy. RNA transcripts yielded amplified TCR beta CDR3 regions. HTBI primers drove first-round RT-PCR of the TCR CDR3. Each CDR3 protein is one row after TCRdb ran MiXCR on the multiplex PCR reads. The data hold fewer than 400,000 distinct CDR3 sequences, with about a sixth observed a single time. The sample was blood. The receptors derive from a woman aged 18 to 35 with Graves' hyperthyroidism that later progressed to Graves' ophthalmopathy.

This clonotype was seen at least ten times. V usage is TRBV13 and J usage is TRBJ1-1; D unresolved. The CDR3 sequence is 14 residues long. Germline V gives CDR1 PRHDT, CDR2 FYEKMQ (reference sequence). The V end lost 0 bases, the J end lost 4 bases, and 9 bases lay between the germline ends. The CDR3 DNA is TGTGCCAGCAGCTTAGGATCCGGAAGCACTGAAGCTTTCTTT. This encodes CASSLGSGSTEAFF.

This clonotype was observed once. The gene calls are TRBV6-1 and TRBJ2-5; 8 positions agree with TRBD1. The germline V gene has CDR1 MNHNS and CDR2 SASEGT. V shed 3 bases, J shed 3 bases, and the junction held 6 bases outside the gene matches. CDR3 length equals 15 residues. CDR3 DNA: TGTGCCAGCAGTGACGCAGGGGGCTCTAAAGAGACCCAGTACTTC. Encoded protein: CASSDAGGSKETQYF.

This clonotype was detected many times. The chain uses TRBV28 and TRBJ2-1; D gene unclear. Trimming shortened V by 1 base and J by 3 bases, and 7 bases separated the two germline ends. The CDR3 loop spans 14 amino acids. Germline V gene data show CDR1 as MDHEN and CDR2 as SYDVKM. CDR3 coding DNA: TGTGCCAGCAGTTTATACGGAGACTACAATGAGCAGTTCTTC. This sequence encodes CASSLYGDYNEQFF.

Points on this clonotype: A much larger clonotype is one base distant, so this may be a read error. The CDR3 bases are TGTGCCAGCAGTACCTGGGACAGGGAGTTCTTC. As protein: CASSTWDREFF. The rearrangement joins TRBV28 to TRBJ2-1; 9 nucleotides align to TRBD1. Germline CDR1 and CDR2: MDHEN and SYDVKM. With 5 bases clipped from V and 14 bases from J, the junction kept 4 bases outside the gene matches. The CDR3 is 11 amino acids.

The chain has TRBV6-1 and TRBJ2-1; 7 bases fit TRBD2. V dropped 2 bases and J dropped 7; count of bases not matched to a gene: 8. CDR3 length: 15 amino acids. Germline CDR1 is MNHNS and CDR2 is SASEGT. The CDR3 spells CASSELAGEGNEQFF. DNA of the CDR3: TGTGCCAGCAGTGAACTGGCGGGAGAGGGGAATGAGCAGTTCTTC.

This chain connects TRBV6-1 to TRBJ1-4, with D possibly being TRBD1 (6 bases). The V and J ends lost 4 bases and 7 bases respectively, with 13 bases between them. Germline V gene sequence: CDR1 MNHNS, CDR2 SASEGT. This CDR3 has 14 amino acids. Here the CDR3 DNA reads TGTGCCAGCAGTGGTTGGGGGGCCCGTGAAAAACTGTTTTTT. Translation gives CASSGWGAREKLFF.

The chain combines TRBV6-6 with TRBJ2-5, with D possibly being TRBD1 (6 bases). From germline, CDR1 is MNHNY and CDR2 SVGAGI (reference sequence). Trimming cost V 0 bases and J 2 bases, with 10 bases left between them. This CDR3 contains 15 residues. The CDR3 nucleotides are TGTGCCAGCAGTTACTCGTATAGGGGGCAAGAGACCCAGTACTTC. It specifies CASSYSYRGQETQYF.

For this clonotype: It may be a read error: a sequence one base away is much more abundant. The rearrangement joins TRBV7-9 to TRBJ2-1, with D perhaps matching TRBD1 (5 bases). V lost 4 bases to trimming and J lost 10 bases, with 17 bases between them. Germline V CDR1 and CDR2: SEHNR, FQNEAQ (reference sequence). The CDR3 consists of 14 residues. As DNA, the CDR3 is TGTGCCAGCAGCTCTAGTGATGGGGCCTACGAGCAGTTCTTC. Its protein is CASSSSDGAYEQFF.

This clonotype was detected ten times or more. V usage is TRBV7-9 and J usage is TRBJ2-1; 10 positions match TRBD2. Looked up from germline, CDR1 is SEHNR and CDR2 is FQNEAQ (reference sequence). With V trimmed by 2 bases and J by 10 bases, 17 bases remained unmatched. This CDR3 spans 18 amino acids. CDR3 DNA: TGTGCCAGCAGCTTACCGGCTCGGACTAGCGGCCTGTTTTTAGAGCAGTTCTTC. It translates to CASSLPARTSGLFLEQFF.

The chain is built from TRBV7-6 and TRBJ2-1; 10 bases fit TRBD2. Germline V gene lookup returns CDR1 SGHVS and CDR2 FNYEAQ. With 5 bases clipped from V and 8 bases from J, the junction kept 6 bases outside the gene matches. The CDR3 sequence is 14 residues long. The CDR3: CASSQRAGGDEQFF. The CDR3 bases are TGTGCCAGCAGCCAGAGAGCGGGAGGGGATGAGCAGTTCTTC.

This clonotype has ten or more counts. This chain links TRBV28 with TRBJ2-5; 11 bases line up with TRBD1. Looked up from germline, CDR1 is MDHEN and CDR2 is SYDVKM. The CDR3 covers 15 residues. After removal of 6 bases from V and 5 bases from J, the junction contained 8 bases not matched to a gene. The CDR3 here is CASSQDRGRRETQYF. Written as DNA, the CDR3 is TGTGCCAGCAGCCAGGACAGGGGGCGAAGGGAGACCCAGTACTTC.

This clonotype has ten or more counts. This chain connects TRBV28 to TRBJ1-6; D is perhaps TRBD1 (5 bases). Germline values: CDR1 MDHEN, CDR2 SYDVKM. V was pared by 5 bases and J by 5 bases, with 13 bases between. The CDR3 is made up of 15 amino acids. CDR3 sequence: CASSEGTVNNSPLHF. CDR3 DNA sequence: TGTGCCAGCAGTGAGGGGACGGTGAATAATTCACCCCTCCACTTT.

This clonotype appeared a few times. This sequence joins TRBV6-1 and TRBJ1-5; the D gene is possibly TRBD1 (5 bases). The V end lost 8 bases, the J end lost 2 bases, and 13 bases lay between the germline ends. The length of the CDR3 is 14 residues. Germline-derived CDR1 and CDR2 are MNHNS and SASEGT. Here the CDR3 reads CASGAGPGNQPQHF. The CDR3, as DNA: TGTGCCAGCGGTGCGGGGCCTGGCAATCAGCCCCAGCATTTT.

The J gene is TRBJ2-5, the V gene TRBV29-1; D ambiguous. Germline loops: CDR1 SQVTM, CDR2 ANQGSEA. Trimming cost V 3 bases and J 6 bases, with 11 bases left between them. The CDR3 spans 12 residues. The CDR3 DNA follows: TGCAGCGTTGAGGGCCCCCTACAGACCCAGTACTTC. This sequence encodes CSVEGPLQTQYF.

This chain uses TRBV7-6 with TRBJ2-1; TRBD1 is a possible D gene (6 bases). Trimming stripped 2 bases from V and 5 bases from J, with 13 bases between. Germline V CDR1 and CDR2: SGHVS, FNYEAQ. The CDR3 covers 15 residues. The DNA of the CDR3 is TGTGCCAGCAGCTTATTACAGGGACCCAACAATGAGCAGTTCTTC. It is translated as CASSLLQGPNNEQFF.

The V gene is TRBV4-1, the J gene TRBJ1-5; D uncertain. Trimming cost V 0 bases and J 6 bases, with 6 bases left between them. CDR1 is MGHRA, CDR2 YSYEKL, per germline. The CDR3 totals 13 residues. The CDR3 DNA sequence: TGCGCCAGCAGCCAAGAAGAACTTCAGCCCCAGCATTTT. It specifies CASSQEELQPQHF.

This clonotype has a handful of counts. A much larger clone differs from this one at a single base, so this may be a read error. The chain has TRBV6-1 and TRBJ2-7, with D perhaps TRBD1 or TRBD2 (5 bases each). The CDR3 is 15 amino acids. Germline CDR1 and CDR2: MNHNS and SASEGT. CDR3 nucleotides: TGTGCCAGCAGTGAAGCGGGGCGGGCGCTCTACGGGCAGTACTTC. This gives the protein CASSEAGRALYGQYF.

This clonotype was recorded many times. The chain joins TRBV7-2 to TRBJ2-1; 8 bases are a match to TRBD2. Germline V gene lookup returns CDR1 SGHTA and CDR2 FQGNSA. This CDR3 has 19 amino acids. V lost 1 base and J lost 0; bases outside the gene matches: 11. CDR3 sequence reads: CASSLVGTTSGGSYNEQFF. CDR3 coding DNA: TGTGCCAGCAGCTTAGTCGGCACAACTAGCGGAGGCTCCTACAATGAGCAGTTCTTC.

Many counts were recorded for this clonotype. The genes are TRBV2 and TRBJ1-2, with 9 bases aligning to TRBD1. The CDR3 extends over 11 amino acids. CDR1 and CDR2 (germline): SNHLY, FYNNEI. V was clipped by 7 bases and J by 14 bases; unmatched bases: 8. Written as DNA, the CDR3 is TGTGCCAGCACATTACAGGGGGCAGGAACCTTC. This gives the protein CASTLQGAGTF.

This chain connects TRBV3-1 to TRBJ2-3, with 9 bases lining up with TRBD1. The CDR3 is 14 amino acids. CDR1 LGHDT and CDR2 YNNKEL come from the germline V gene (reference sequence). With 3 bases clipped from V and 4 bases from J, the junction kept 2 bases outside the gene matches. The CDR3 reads CASSHGTGPDTQYF. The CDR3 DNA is TGTGCCAGCAGCCACGGGACAGGGCCAGATACGCAGTATTTT.

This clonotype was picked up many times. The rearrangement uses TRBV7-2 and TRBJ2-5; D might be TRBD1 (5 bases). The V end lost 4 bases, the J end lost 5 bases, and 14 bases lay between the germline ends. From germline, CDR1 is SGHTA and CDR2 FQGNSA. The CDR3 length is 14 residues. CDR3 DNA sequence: TGTGCCAGCAGCTCGCGCAGGGTTACGGAGACCCAGTACTTC. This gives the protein CASSSRRVTETQYF.

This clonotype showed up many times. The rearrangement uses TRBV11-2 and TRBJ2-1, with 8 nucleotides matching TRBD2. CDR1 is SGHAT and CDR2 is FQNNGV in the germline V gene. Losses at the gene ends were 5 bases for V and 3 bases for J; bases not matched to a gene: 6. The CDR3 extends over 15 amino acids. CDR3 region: CASSRTSGDYNEQFF. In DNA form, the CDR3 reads TGTGCCAGCAGCCGAACTAGCGGAGACTACAATGAGCAGTTCTTC.

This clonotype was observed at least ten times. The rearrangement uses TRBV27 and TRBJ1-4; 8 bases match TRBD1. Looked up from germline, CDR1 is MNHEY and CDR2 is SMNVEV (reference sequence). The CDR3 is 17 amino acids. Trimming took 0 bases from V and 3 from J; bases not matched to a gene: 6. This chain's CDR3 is CASSLSAWTGPNEKLFF. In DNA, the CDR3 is TGTGCCAGCAGTTTATCGGCGTGGACAGGGCCTAATGAAAAACTGTTTTTT.

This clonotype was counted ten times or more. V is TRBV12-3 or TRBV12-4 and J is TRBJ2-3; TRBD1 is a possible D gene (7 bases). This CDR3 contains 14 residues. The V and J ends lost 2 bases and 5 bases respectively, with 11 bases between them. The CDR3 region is CASSLRQGGDTQYF. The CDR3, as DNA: TGTGCCAGCAGTTTAAGGCAGGGGGGAGATACGCAGTATTTT.

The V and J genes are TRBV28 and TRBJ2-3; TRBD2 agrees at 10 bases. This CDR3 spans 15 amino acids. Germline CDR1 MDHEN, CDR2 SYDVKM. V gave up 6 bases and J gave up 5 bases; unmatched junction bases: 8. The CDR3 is CASSPSLAGIDTQYF. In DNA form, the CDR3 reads TGTGCCAGCAGCCCATCACTAGCGGGAATAGATACGCAGTATTTT.

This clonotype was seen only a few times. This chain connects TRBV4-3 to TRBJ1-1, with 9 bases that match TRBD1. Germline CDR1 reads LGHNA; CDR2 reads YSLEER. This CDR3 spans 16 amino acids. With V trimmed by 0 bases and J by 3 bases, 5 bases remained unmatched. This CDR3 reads CASSQETGTGYTEAFF. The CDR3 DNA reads TGCGCCAGCAGCCAAGAAACCGGGACAGGGTACACTGAAGCTTTCTTT.

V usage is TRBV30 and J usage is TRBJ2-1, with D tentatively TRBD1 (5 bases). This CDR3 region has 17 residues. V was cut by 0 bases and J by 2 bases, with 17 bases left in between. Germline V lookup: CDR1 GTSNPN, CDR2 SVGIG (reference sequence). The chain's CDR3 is CAWSVSHRGSPYNEQFF. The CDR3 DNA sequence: TGTGCCTGGAGTGTAAGTCATAGGGGTTCCCCCTACAATGAGCAGTTCTTC.